The present T cell receptor (beta chain) was sequenced within a study of PD-L1 blockade in urothelial cancer. Study overall: Blood analyses occurred 3 weeks (second dose) and 6 weeks post treatment start.

This clone appeared a few times. The repertoire was sequenced with immunoSEQ multiplex PCR; TCRdb's copy has only in-frame clones and lacks some. This sample has about 120,000 clones, with 85% to 90% found just once. The time point was: peripheral blood 6 weeks after treatment start. The CDR3 sequence is 17 residues long. The ends were cut back, 0 bases at V and 5 bases at J, with 19 bases in the middle. CDR1 is KGHSH, CDR2 LQKENI, per germline. The receptor was isolated from a man aged 60 to 69 with urothelial cancer. The chain uses TRBV18 and TRBJ1-2, with D tentatively TRBD1 (6 bases). This specimen consisted of PBMCs, obtained around atezolizumab (anti-PD-L1) treatment. The CDR3 region has the DNA TGTGCCAGCTCACCACCTCCACAGGGTGTAATCGGTTATGGCTACACCTTC. Encoded protein: CASSPPPQGVIGYGYTF.